One sample yielded the 19 T cell receptor beta chains listed below, sequenced in a study of T cell responses to AZD1222 COVID-19 vaccine (dated by TCRdb to the early 2020s). Libraries were built with the immunoSEQ multiplex PCR assay. The clones in this table, taken by TCRdb from immuneACCESS, are in-frame only. Not every clone is retained; where verified, under half of the shortfall comes from an unresolved V gene, and the cause of the rest is unknown. The sample table holds roughly 110,000 clones, of which approximately 86% were seen once. Clones ranked in the top ten supply around 4.3% of the sample. This specimen's time point label, interpreted: baseline before first vaccination. The sample was peripheral blood, taken on day 0 of AZD1222 vaccination. Receptors originate from an adult in good health.

The chain joins TRBV29-1 to TRBJ2-5, with no clear D. Trimming cost V 7 bases and J 5 bases, with 20 bases left between them. CDR1 and CDR2 from the germline V gene are SQVTM and ANQGSEA. The CDR3 is 14 residues long. CDR3 loop: CSARREVALETQYF. In DNA form, the CDR3 reads TGCAGCGCCCGCCGTGAGGTAGCCCTGGAGACCCAGTACTTC.

The chain couples TRBV19 to TRBJ1-6, with D unresolved. The germline V and J ends were trimmed by 0 bases and 0 bases, with 9 bases remaining between them. The CDR3 loop spans 17 amino acids. The V gene's germline CDR1 is LNHDA and CDR2 SQIVND (reference sequence). CDR3 residues: CASSIDLGSSYNSPLHF. In DNA, the CDR3 is TGTGCCAGTAGTATAGATTTGGGGAGCTCCTATAATTCACCCCTCCACTTT.

The genes are TRBV6-5 and TRBJ1-1, with a tentative D call TRBD1 (5 bases). Germline CDR1 MNHEY, CDR2 SVGAGI. V was trimmed by 8 bases and J by 1 base, leaving 14 bases between them. The CDR3 sequence is 14 residues long. The CDR3 spells CASADARGNTEAFF. In DNA, the CDR3 is TGTGCCAGCGCGGATGCGAGGGGGAACACTGAAGCTTTCTTT.

This clone was detected a few times. The CDR3 here is CASSVSGGGKLFF. For the CDR3, the DNA is TGTGCCAGCAGCGTATCCGGGGGCGGAAAACTGTTTTTT. The V call is TRBV9, the J call TRBJ1-4; tentative D call: TRBD1 (6 bases). The CDR3 extends over 13 amino acids. The V gene lost 1 base and the J gene lost 10 bases, with 11 bases spanning the gap. Germline values: CDR1 SGDLS, CDR2 YYNGEE.

This clone appeared once. The V gene is TRBV15, the J gene TRBJ2-7; D possibly corresponds to TRBD2 (5 bases). From germline, CDR1 is LNHNV and CDR2 YYDKDF (reference sequence). Trimming removed 0 bases from V and 2 bases from J, with 17 bases in between. This CDR3 contains 17 residues. The DNA for the CDR3 is TGTGCCACCAGCAGAGATTCCCTAAGCGGCCTCACCTACGAGCAGTACTTC. It specifies CATSRDSLSGLTYEQYF.

The V and J genes are TRBV11-3 and TRBJ2-3; 11 bases align to TRBD2. J was trimmed by 4 bases and V by 6 bases; bases with no gene match: 9. The CDR3 is made up of 16 amino acids. Per germline, CDR1 SGHNT and CDR2 YENEEA. CDR3 amino acids: CASRPTSGSYADTQYF. CDR3 nucleotides: TGTGCCAGCAGGCCTACTAGCGGGAGTTACGCAGATACGCAGTATTTT.

This clone has a single count. The chain couples TRBV12-5 to TRBJ2-5, with D possibly TRBD2 on 7 matching bases. V lost 1 base and J lost 5, with 14 bases in between. This CDR3 is 15 amino acids long. Germline CDR1 is LGHNT and CDR2 is FRNRAP. The CDR3 loop is CASGLGDGGRETQYF. The CDR3 coding sequence is TGTGCTAGTGGTTTGGGTGACGGGGGGCGGGAGACCCAGTACTTC.

The V and J genes are TRBV6-4 and TRBJ1-2; 8 nucleotides line up with TRBD1. CDR3 length: 15 amino acids. V lost 3 bases and J lost 8; bases outside the gene matches: 11. Germline CDR1 MRHNA, CDR2 SNTAGT. The CDR3 sequence: CASSDYPLDRDGYTF. The CDR3 DNA reads TGTGCCAGCAGTGATTATCCTCTGGACAGGGACGGCTACACCTTC.

The J gene is TRBJ1-2, the V gene TRBV5-5; tentative D call: TRBD1 (5 bases). V lost 2 bases and J 2 bases, leaving 16 bases between the germline ends. The CDR3 has 16 amino acids. Germline CDR1 reads SGHKS; CDR2 reads YYEKEE (reference sequence). The CDR3 region is CASSFYGTELNYGYTF. The CDR3 region has the DNA TGTGCCAGCAGCTTCTACGGGACTGAACTCAACTATGGCTACACCTTC. The full variable domain, in which reference TRBV5-5 and TRBJ1-2 provide the parts outside the CDR3, is DAGVTQSPTHLIKTRGQQVTLRCSPISGHKSVSWYQQVLGQGPQFIFQYYEKEERGRGNFPDRFSARQFPNYSSELNVNALLLGDSALYLCASSFYGTELNYGYTFGSGTRLTVV.

This chain joins TRBV6-6 and TRBJ2-1, with 7 bases aligning to TRBD1. Germline CDR1 reads MNHNY; CDR2 reads SVGAGI (reference sequence). Trimming took 5 bases from V and 15 from J; bases not matched to a gene: 10. The CDR3 is 12 residues long. The CDR3 DNA follows: TGTGCCAGCAGTATCGAAGCAGGGGGTGGGTTCTTC. Translated: CASSIEAGGGFF.

The gene calls are TRBV6-5 and TRBJ1-2; D ambiguous. The V end lost 6 bases, the J end lost 6 bases, and 8 bases lay between the germline ends. The CDR3 loop spans 11 amino acids. Germline assignment: CDR1 MNHEY and CDR2 SVGAGI. The CDR3 DNA is TGTGCCAGCAGGGCCGGGAATGGCTACACCTTC. Translating it yields CASRAGNGYTF.

This rearrangement joins TRBV5-4 to TRBJ1-2; perhaps TRBD1 as D (5 bases). Trimming cost V 4 bases and J 3 bases, with 22 bases left between them. The length of the CDR3 is 17 residues. Germline loops: CDR1 SGHNT, CDR2 YYREEE (reference sequence). The CDR3 reads CASSRSGRQSSHYGYTF. The CDR3 DNA sequence: TGTGCCAGCAGCCGAAGCGGCAGACAGTCCTCCCACTATGGCTACACCTTC.

V and J are TRBV7-3 and TRBJ1-1, with TRBD1 matching 7 bases. Germline V gene lookup returns CDR1 SGHTA and CDR2 FQGTGA. The length of the CDR3 is 14 residues. Trimming took 5 bases from V and 2 from J; bases not matched to a gene: 5. For the CDR3, the DNA is TGTGCCAGCAGCGCAAACAGGGGAAACACTGAAGCTTTCTTT. This gives the protein CASSANRGNTEAFF. Together with reference TRBV7-3 and TRBJ1-1, the CDR3 gives the full variable domain: GAGVSQTPSNKVTEKGKYVELRCDPISGHTALYWYRQSLGQGPEFLIYFQGTGAADDSGLPNDRFFAVRPEGSVSTLKIQRTERGDSAVYLCASSANRGNTEAFFGQGTRLTVV.

A word on this clone: At one of its ends the junction is not consistent with the germline gene, which may arise from a read error. DNA of the CDR3: TGTGCCAGCAGCCGGGGACCGGGGTCGGTATTTTTT. Translation gives CASSRGPGSVFF. The chain combines TRBV14 with TRBJ1-5; tentatively, D is TRBD1 (5 bases). In germline, CDR1 is SGHDN, CDR2 FVKESK. This CDR3 is built from 12 residues.

The CDR3 here is CASSLGDRRNTEAFF. In DNA, the CDR3 is TGCGCCAGCAGCTTGGGAGACAGGAGGAACACTGAAGCTTTCTTT. The V call is TRBV5-1, the J call TRBJ1-1; tentatively, D is TRBD1 (6 bases). Trimming removed 0 bases at V and 1 base at J, with 10 bases between. The CDR3 spans 15 residues. Germline V gives CDR1 SGHRS, CDR2 YFSETQ.

The V and J genes are TRBV7-9 and TRBJ2-1, with D hard to call. Germline V CDR1 and CDR2: SEHNR, FQNEAQ (reference sequence). The CDR3 is 12 residues long. V was pared by 3 bases and J by 10 bases, with 10 bases between. The chain's CDR3 is CASSLSSMEQFF. CDR3 coding DNA: TGTGCCAGCAGCTTGAGTTCTATGGAGCAGTTCTTC.

The chain links TRBV9 to TRBJ2-6, with D unresolved. The CDR3 runs 16 residues. The germline V and J ends were trimmed by 4 bases and 4 bases, with 15 bases remaining between them. Germline lookup yields CDR1 SGDLS and CDR2 YYNGEE. The CDR3 nucleotides read TGTGCCAGCAGCCCCCATACCTTGGCGGGGGCCAACGTCCTGACTTTC. Translated, it gives CASSPHTLAGANVLTF.

The chain joins TRBV6-5 to TRBJ1-5; D is unresolved. Trimming took off 8 bases at V and 0 bases at J, with 11 bases between the two ends. Per germline, CDR1 MNHEY and CDR2 SVGAGI. This CDR3 has 14 residues. The CDR3 region has the DNA TGTGCCAGCGAAACAAGGAATAGCAATCAGCCCCAGCATTTT. Translating gives CASETRNSNQPQHF.

The chain recombines TRBV2 with TRBJ1-6; no reliable D call. CDR1 and CDR2 (germline): SNHLY, FYNNEI. This CDR3 has 15 amino acids. Trimming took off 1 base at V and 6 bases at J, with 10 bases between the two ends. The CDR3 nucleotides are TGTGCCAGCAGTGAAGTCTTTGGGTCTAATTCACCCCTCCACTTT. This gives the protein CASSEVFGSNSPLHF. Full variable domain (missing parts from reference TRBV2 and TRBJ1-6): EPEVTQTPSHQVTQMGQEVILRCVPISNHLYFYWYRQILGQKVEFLVSFYNNEISEKSEIFDDQFSVERPDGSNFTLKIRSTKLEDSAMYFCASSEVFGSNSPLHFGNGTRLTVT.